This entry lists 4 T cell receptor beta chains sequenced from one sample in a study of blood T cell repertoires in COVID-19. Sequenced by immunoSEQ multiplex PCR; TCRdb stores in-frame clones only, minus some. This table has around 250,000 clones, 80% to 90% appearing once. Input material: PBMCs or T cells enriched from blood (not recorded which). These receptors all stem from a woman in her fifties or sixties who had recovered from COVID-19.

This clone was recorded a few times. The V call is TRBV7-2, the J call TRBJ1-1, with no clear D. V was trimmed by 1 base and J by 1 base, leaving 7 bases between them. In germline, CDR1 is SGHTA, CDR2 FQGNSA. The CDR3 covers 14 residues. DNA for the CDR3: TGTGCCAGCAGCTTAGACATAACGAACACTGAAGCTTTCTTT. Translating it yields CASSLDITNTEAFF.

V gene TRBV28 combines with J gene TRBJ2-7; TRBD2 matches 15 bases. The germline V gene encodes CDR1 MDHEN and CDR2 SYDVKM. This CDR3 is 18 amino acids long. V shed 5 bases, J shed 4 bases, and the junction held 12 bases outside the gene matches. CDR3 residues: CASSTGLAGGLLGYEQYF. CDR3 sequence (DNA): TGTGCCAGCAGTACCGGACTAGCGGGAGGGCTCCTGGGATACGAGCAGTACTTC.

The chain recombines TRBV21-1 with TRBJ2-7; the table's D call, TRBD1, has no DNA check behind it. TRBV21-1 is described as a pseudogene. The CDR3 runs to 17 residues. The CDR3 sequence: CASSKGPGGLPSYEQYF. The CDR3 DNA reads as TGTGCCAGCAGCAAAGGACCAGGGGGCCTGCCTTCCTACGAGCAGTACTTC.

V gene TRBV5-1 combines with J gene TRBJ2-3, with TRBD2 matching over 14 bases. The V and J ends lost 2 bases and 7 bases, in that order; junction bases with no gene match: 6. CDR1 is SGHRS, CDR2 YFSETQ, per germline. This CDR3 has 16 amino acids. CDR3 sequence: CASSFDGTSGSYTQYF. The CDR3 nucleotides read TGCGCCAGCAGCTTTGATGGGACTAGCGGGAGTTATACGCAGTATTTT.